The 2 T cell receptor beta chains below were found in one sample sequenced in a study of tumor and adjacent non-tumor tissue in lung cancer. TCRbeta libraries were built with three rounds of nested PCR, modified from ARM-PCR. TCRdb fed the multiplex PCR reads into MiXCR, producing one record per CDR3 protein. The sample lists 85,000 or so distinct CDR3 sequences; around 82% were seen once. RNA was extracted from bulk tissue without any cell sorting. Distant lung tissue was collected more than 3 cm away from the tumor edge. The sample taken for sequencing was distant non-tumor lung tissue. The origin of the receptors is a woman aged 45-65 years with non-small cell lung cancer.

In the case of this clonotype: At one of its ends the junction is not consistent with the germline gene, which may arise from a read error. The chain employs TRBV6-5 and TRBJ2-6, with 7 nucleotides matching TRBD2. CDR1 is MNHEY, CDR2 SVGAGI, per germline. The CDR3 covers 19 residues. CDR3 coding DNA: TGTGCCAGCAGTTTCTTCTCCGGGCGGGGGAGCTCTAGGGCCAACATCCTGACTTTC. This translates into CASSFFSGRGSSRANILTF.

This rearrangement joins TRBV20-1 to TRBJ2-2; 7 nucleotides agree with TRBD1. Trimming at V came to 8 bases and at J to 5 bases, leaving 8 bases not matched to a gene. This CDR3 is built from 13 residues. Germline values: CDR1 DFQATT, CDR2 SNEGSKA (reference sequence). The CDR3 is CSTPVQGTGELFF. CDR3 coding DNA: TGCAGTACTCCCGTACAGGGGACCGGGGAGCTGTTTTTT.